The T cell receptor beta chain described here comes from a study of TIL therapy for anti-PD-1-resistant metastatic lung cancer. Study-level information: Tumors carried a median about 1.5 non-synonymous mutations per megabase. Study-level points and caveats: The baseline peripheral repertoire was partially replaced by infused TIL clonotypes that later decayed.

Worth noting for this clone: The antigen remains unidentified.

The libraries were made with immunoSEQ v3. TCRdb's table, derived via immunoSEQ multiplex PCR, lists solely in-frame clones and lacks some. The sample shows some 46,000 clones, 70% to 85% of them seen only once. Described time point: pre-treatment sample, taken before nivolumab and TIL therapy. This CDR3 has 13 amino acids. Germline CDR1 LNHDA, CDR2 SQIVND (reference sequence). V was shortened by 9 bases and J by 5 bases, with 15 bases between the two germline ends. V gene TRBV19 combines with J gene TRBJ2-3, with D perhaps being TRBD1 or TRBD2 (5 bases each). The receptor's source is a man aged 65-85 years with non-small cell lung cancer. The sequencing here drew on blood, taken at baseline. The CDR3 nucleotides are TGTGCCAGCCGAATGGGGGAGAGAGATACGCAGTATTTT. Translation: CASRMGERDTQYF. The full variable domain, rest sourced from reference TRBV19 and TRBJ2-3, is DGGITQSPKYLFRKEGQNVTLSCEQNLNHDAMYWYRQDPGQGLRLIYYSQIVNDFQKGDIAEGYSVSREKKESFPLTVTSAQKNPTAFYLCASRMGERDTQYFGPGTRLTVL.